Included here is one TCR beta chain sequence, with context. This clonotype has just a few counts. What this receptor recognizes is not known. No much larger clonotype is one base removed from it; base qualities were not supplied. This entry comes from a study of identical twins (dated by TCRdb to 2016 to 2018). Notes on the research overall: To test whether fetal clonotypes persist, the study used deep sequencing on TCR alpha and beta repertoires from monozygotic twins, unrelated adults of various ages, and cord blood. To rule out contamination, replicate twin experiments were performed at different times with different library preparation protocols. Beyond this particular receptor, the publication reports: Compared with coincidental sharing between unrelated individuals, out-of-frame TCR alpha sequences shared between twins showed an excess of sequences with low generation probability. Abundant cord blood beta clonotypes had fewer insertions, young adult naive repertoires showed a similar but weaker trend, and memory repertoires showed no such trend. Invariant T cells such as MAIT and iNKT could partly confound zero-insertion analyses, though diverse VJ usage argued against this for most clonotypes. A weaker excess of twin sharing was found in beta out-of-frame sequences because the signal-to-noise ratio was lowered by fewer shared sequences. Because the same donors could not be followed over many years, the conclusions depended on cross-sectional statistical analysis. In monozygotic twins, recombination models systematically underestimated out-of-frame TCR alpha sharing, but the models matched the sharing seen between unrelated individuals.

Library prep was done by 5' RACE. Sequencing was carried out with an Illumina HiSeq 2000. A universal primer binding site was added through template switching, and the final cDNA carried a unique molecular identifier so that TCR cDNA molecules could be counted accurately. First-strand cDNA for TCR alpha and beta chains was synthesized from specific primers in the conserved constant-segment region. Each cDNA library was double barcoded, with a SMART-Mk sample barcode plus Illumina barcodes, to control for contamination. TruSeq adapter sequences, together with Illumina sample barcodes, were added in two successive PCR steps. The TCR alpha and beta cDNA libraries were sequenced on the Illumina HiSeq platform using custom primers. In the paper's pipeline: Raw reads were processed with MiGEC to extract unique molecular identifiers, and MiXCR was used to determine CDR3 positions. Recombination models were inferred per individual with the repgenHMM and IGoR tools using an EM algorithm. Shared clonotypes were analyzed with the tcR package in R, and sharing was normalized by the product of cloneset sizes. To study raw recombination free of thymic and clonal selection effects, out-of-frame nonproductive sequences were analyzed. Through fastp at Q25 and MiXCR, TCRdb rebuilt clones from the public reads, retaining in-frame beta chains. For every CDR3 protein sequence, its rows merge into one entry that carries the most common genes and DNA. The V and J calls, along with clone size, are taken from TCRdb and not from the paper's own processing. Present in this sample are roughly 540,000 distinct CDR3 sequences, 20% to 25% of which were seen just once. The leading ten clones occupy around 1% of the sample.

Only healthy Caucasian donors were included. The twin cohort comprised three pairs of female monozygotic twins, all aged roughly 18 to 30 years. Positive isolation kits from Invitrogen were used to isolate the CD4+ and CD8+ T cell populations. This sample also belongs to another study, concerning T cells expressing NK-cell markers. Taken from the second paper: Three sorted T-cell subsets (CD3+CD56+NKG2C+, CD3+CD56+NKG2C- and CD3+CD56-NKG2C+) from several donors had their TCR beta-chain repertoires profiled. Among the eight sequenced donors, only one was HCMV-seronegative, while the other seven were HCMV-seropositive. In several experiments an anti-gammadeltaTCR antibody was added to restrict sorting to alphabetaTCR-expressing T cells. For six donors, the dominant CD3+CD56+NKG2C+ clonotypes were among the top 10 CD8+ clonotypes and accounted for roughly 1.0-8% of CD8+ T cells. Those dominant clonotypes were again the most abundant among CD3+CD56-NKG2C+ cells in a handful of donors, at about 28.3-60.1%. It remained unclear whether the expanded NKG2C-expressing T cell clones were specific for HCMV antigens. All eight donors whose samples were sequenced were randomly selected healthy volunteers, three of them men and five women. To determine HCMV serostatus, a commercial ELISA kit was used to detect HCMV-specific IgG in serum. MIGEC was used to demultiplex reads and group reads by UMI, and MiTCR was used to assemble and quantify clonotypes. Only TCR cDNA sequences supported by at least two reads were kept to exclude erroneous sequences. The tcR package was used for downstream repertoire analysis, and clonotypes were matched across fractions by CDR3 nucleotide sequence plus V segment. VDJmatch was used to annotate antigen specificity against VDJdb, with one amino acid substitution allowed in CDR3.

The TCR sequence derives from a woman aged 18-29 years in good health. Sequencing used CD4+ T cells sorted from blood.

Read as DNA, the sequence is TGTGCCAGCGCCGTGGGCTACGAGCAGTACTTC. Translated, it reads CASAVGYEQYF. The chain was built from TRBV6-2 or TRBV6-3 and TRBJ2-7, with an unclear D gene assignment. V loses 8 bases of germline sequence and J loses 3 bases, and the interval between the two ends is 8 bases. Via the germline V gene, CDR1 is MNHEY and CDR2 SVGEGT. Counted from cysteine to phenylalanine, this CDR3 has 11 amino acids. Only the CDR3 part of the read is kept: 33 bases, read in frame from the first base.